This TCR beta chain came from a study of lymphopenia after photon versus proton radiotherapy. The CDR3 sequence is 13 residues long. The V and J ends lost 6 bases and 3 bases, in that order; junction bases with no gene match: 6. Germline loops: CDR1 SQVTM, CDR2 ANQGSEA. The assay was immunoSEQ multiplex PCR, and TCRdb's table has in-frame clones only and misses some. The sample yields 20,000 to 25,000 clones, about nine tenths seen once. Study-level findings and limits: After lymphocyte nadir, photon-treated repertoires showed oligoclonal expansion, especially CD8+ Temra. Under photons, naive T cells and diversity fell while effector/memory populations rose.

A word on this clone: Its antigen is still unknown.

The receptor was isolated from a woman aged 70 to 79 with pancreatic cancer. Some clones in this sample may be carry-over from other donors' samples. The rearrangement joins TRBV29-1 to TRBJ2-5; 8 positions agree with TRBD1. This material consisted of peripheral blood, taken from a patient treated with proton-based radiotherapy. The CDR3 nucleotides read TGCAGCGTCCTGACAGGGGTGGAAGAGACCCAGTACTTC. Amino acids: CSVLTGVEETQYF.